This TCR beta chain was identified during a study of technical replicates of blood from several donors. Germline CDR1 MNHEY, CDR2 SMNVEV (reference sequence). Trimming cost V 4 bases and J 6 bases; bases outside gene matches: 6. The CDR3 length is 16 residues. This table comes from immunoSEQ multiplex PCR, and its TCRdb copy is limited to in-frame clones, with some not included. The table has around 63,000 clones, approximately 92% seen once. The chain is built from TRBV27 and TRBJ2-2, with 12 bases identical to TRBD2. This TCR was sampled from a human donor in good health. Some clones in this sample may be carry-over from other donors' samples. The source material was PBMCs. The CDR3 reads CASSSPTSGRAGELFF. CDR3 bases: TGTGCCAGCAGTTCCCCGACTAGCGGGAGAGCCGGGGAGCTGTTTTTT.